The 19 T cell receptor beta chains below were found in one sample sequenced in a study of OX40 agonist ivuxolimab in advanced cancers. Profiling relied on immunoSEQ multiplex PCR, and the TCRdb table lists in-frame clones only, not all of them. The data show over 60,000 clones, roughly nine tenths seen once. Sequencing used CD4+ or CD8+ T cells sorted from blood, obtained in a trial of the OX40 agonist ivuxolimab. The receptor source for this set is an adult with an advanced solid tumor such as melanoma, head and neck, liver or kidney cancer.

The chain employs TRBV6-5 and TRBJ2-1, with no clear D. The V gene lost 8 bases and the J gene lost 0 bases, with 8 bases spanning the gap. The CDR3 runs to 13 residues. Germline assignment: CDR1 MNHEY and CDR2 SVGAGI. The CDR3 coding sequence is TGTGCCAGCCGCCCGAGCTCCTACAATGAGCAGTTCTTC. Protein product: CASRPSSYNEQFF.

The chain recombines TRBV30 with TRBJ2-3; D uncertain. The CDR3 contains 11 residues. The germline V gene has CDR1 GTSNPN and CDR2 SVGIG (reference sequence). V shed 8 bases and J shed 0 bases, with 6 bases lying between them. Written as DNA, the CDR3 is TGTGCCGGATCTAGCACAGATACGCAGTATTTT. It yields the protein CAGSSTDTQYF.

This clone was observed a handful of times. The chain couples TRBV5-8 to TRBJ2-1; 12 bases line up with TRBD2. The V segment lost 8 bases and the J segment 3 bases; nucleotides outside the gene matches: 6. The germline V gene has CDR1 SGHTS and CDR2 YDEGEE. The CDR3 sequence is 15 residues long. The CDR3 is CASRLAGVSYNEQFF. CDR3 coding DNA: TGTGCCAGTAGACTAGCGGGAGTAAGCTACAATGAGCAGTTCTTC.

J is TRBJ2-1 and V is TRBV21-1; TRBD2, the D gene given by the table, was not confirmed from the DNA. TRBV21-1 constitutes a pseudogene. CDR3 length: 19 amino acids. The CDR3 region has the DNA TGTGCCAGCAGCAAGGTCCGAAGGGGACTAGCGGGTATGTACAATGAGCAGTTCTTC. It yields the protein CASSKVRRGLAGMYNEQFF.

The chain couples TRBV25-1 to TRBJ1-2; D is ambiguous. This CDR3 has 14 residues. Germline V gene lookup returns CDR1 MGHDK and CDR2 SYGVNS. The V end was cut by 4 bases, the J end by 3 bases, with 12 bases between. The DNA of the CDR3 is TGTGCCAGCAGTGGCACGACCAGGTACTATGGCTACACCTTC. It is translated as CASSGTTRYYGYTF.

The gene calls are TRBV6-1 and TRBJ2-7; D unclear. In germline, CDR1 is MNHNS, CDR2 SASEGT. The ends were cut back, 4 bases at V and 0 bases at J, with 10 bases in the middle. The length of the CDR3 is 14 residues. CDR3 sequence: CASSAHSLSYEQYF. The DNA for the CDR3 is TGTGCCAGCAGTGCTCACTCCCTCTCCTACGAGCAGTACTTC.

V gene TRBV6-6 combines with J gene TRBJ1-1, with 7 bases that match TRBD1. The CDR3 sequence is 13 residues long. The V segment lost 6 bases and the J segment 8 bases; nucleotides outside the gene matches: 9. CDR1 MNHNY and CDR2 SVGAGI come from the germline V gene (reference sequence). The CDR3 DNA reads TGTGCCAGCAGCCCCCAGGGGACAGTGGAAGCTTTCTTT. Encoded protein: CASSPQGTVEAFF.

The chain is built from TRBV25-1 and TRBJ1-5; tentatively, D is TRBD1 (6 bases). V lost 4 bases and J lost 6, with 16 bases in between. The length of the CDR3 is 15 residues. The germline V gene has CDR1 MGHDK and CDR2 SYGVNS. The CDR3 nucleotides are TGTGCCAGCAGTGGTGTGGGGGGCTCGGGTCAGCCCCAGCATTTT. As protein: CASSGVGGSGQPQHF.

V gene TRBV30 combines with J gene TRBJ1-2; D gene uncertain. The germline V and J ends were trimmed by 4 bases and 0 bases, with 3 bases remaining between them. The CDR3 length is 11 residues. Germline V gives CDR1 GTSNPN, CDR2 SVGIG (reference sequence). DNA of the CDR3: TGTGCCTGGAACGCTAACTATGGCTACACCTTC. Translated, it gives CAWNANYGYTF.

V is TRBV7-3 and J is TRBJ2-7; D is perhaps TRBD2 (5 bases). The germline CDR1 and CDR2 sequences are SGHTA and FQGTGA. V dropped 5 bases and J dropped 3 bases, with 11 bases sitting between them. The CDR3 has 13 amino acids. CDR3 in DNA: TGTGCCAGCAGCCGAGAGGGCAGCTACGAGCAGTACTTC. Protein: CASSREGSYEQYF.

The genes are TRBV5-1 and TRBJ1-1; 7 bases line up with TRBD1. CDR3 length: 13 amino acids. Germline CDR1 is SGHRS and CDR2 is YFSETQ. The J segment lost 5 bases and the V segment lost 4 bases, leaving 5 bases of the junction unmatched. The CDR3 sequence is CASSPGTATEAFF. Here the CDR3 DNA reads TGCGCCAGCAGCCCCGGGACAGCTACTGAAGCTTTCTTT.

This sequence joins TRBV21-1 and TRBJ2-2; the table assigns TRBD2, which was not confirmed against the DNA. TRBV21-1 is shown as a pseudogene. The CDR3 loop spans 17 amino acids. This CDR3 is CASSKVATSLSTGELFF. The CDR3 bases are TGTGCCAGCAGCAAAGTTGCGACTAGCTTGTCCACCGGGGAGCTGTTTTTT.

The rearrangement joins TRBV6-5 to TRBJ1-1; weak D call: TRBD1 (5 bases). CDR1 MNHEY and CDR2 SVGAGI come from the germline V gene. Between the trimmed V and J ends, which lost 6 bases and 6 bases, there was a span of 17 bases. CDR3 length equals 14 residues. CDR3 nucleotides: TGTGCCAGCAGGGGGGGTGTTACAGGCTCTGAAGCTTTCTTT. Protein: CASRGGVTGSEAFF.

The chain joins TRBV6-5 to TRBJ1-3, with unresolved D. CDR1 is MNHEY, CDR2 SVGAGI, per germline. V was shortened by 2 bases and J by 2 bases, with 10 bases between the two germline ends. The CDR3 is made up of 15 amino acids. The DNA for the CDR3 is TGTGCCAGCAGTTACATCTATGGGACTGGAAACACCATATATTTT. Translating it yields CASSYIYGTGNTIYF.

The rearrangement links TRBV19 to TRBJ1-1; D is possibly TRBD1 (5 bases). The CDR3 covers 16 residues. Looked up from germline, CDR1 is LNHDA and CDR2 is SQIVND (reference sequence). V lost 6 bases and J lost 3, with 20 bases in between. The CDR3, as DNA: TGTGCCAGTAGCCACAACACCGGGACGTTGGACACTGAAGCTTTCTTT. It yields the protein CASSHNTGTLDTEAFF.

This clone was seen once. The chain has TRBV28 and TRBJ2-5; the match to TRBD2 covers 13 bases. The CDR3 has 14 amino acids. The germline V gene has CDR1 MDHEN and CDR2 SYDVKM. Trimming at V came to 9 bases and at J to 4 bases, leaving 5 bases not matched to a gene. The CDR3: CASKLAGGLETQYF. DNA for the CDR3: TGTGCCAGTAAACTAGCGGGAGGGTTAGAGACCCAGTACTTC.

V is TRBV7-2 and J is TRBJ2-1; tentatively, D is TRBD1 or TRBD2 (6 bases each). The CDR3 covers 13 residues. V was shortened by 8 bases and J by 2 bases, with 10 bases between the two germline ends. The germline V gene has CDR1 SGHTA and CDR2 FQGNSA. Here the CDR3 DNA reads TGTGCCAGCGGGGGCGGGACCTACAATGAGCAGTTCTTC. Residues: CASGGGTYNEQFF. Complete variable domain (other parts from reference TRBV7-2 and TRBJ2-1): GAGVSQSPSNKVTEKGKDVELRCDPISGHTALYWYRQSLGQGLEFLIYFQGNSAPDKSGLPSDRFSAERTGGSVSTLTIQRTQQEDSAVYLCASGGGTYNEQFFGPGTRLTVL.

The CDR3 DNA is TGTGCCAGCAGCTTAAACTGGGGCTCCTACAATGAGCAGTTCTTC. It specifies CASSLNWGSYNEQFF. V is TRBV7-3 and J is TRBJ2-1; D remains ambiguous. CDR1 is SGHTA and CDR2 is FQGTGA in the germline V gene. With 1 base removed from V and 0 bases from J, the gap between germline ends came to 7 bases. This CDR3 contains 15 residues.

The rearrangement joins TRBV7-2 to TRBJ2-3; 11 positions match TRBD2. V shed 1 base, J shed 3 bases, and the junction held 3 bases outside the gene matches. This CDR3 has 16 residues. CDR1 is SGHTA, CDR2 FQGNSA, per germline. The CDR3 DNA sequence: TGTGCCAGCAGCTTAGTCGTAGCGGGAGGGACAGATACGCAGTATTTT. Translating gives CASSLVVAGGTDTQYF.